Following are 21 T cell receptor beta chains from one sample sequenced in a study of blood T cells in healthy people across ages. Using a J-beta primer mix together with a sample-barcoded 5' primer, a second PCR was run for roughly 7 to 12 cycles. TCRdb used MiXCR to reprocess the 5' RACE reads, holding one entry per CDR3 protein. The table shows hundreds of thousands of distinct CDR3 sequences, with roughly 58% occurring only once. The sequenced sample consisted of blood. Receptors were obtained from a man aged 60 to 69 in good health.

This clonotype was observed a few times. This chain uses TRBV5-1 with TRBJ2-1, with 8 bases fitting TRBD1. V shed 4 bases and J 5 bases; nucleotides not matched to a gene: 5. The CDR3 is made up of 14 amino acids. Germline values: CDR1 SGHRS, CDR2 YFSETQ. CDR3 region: CASSVTGQDNEQFF. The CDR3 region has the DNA TGCGCCAGCAGCGTTACGGGACAGGACAATGAGCAGTTCTTC.

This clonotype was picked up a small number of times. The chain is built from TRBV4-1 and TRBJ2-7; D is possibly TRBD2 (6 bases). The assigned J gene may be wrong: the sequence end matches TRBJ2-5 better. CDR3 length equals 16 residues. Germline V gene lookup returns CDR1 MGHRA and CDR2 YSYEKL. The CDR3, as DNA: TGCGCCAGCAGCCAAGCTTTAGTGGGCGGGGAGGAGACCCAGTACTTC. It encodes CASSQALVGGEETQYF.

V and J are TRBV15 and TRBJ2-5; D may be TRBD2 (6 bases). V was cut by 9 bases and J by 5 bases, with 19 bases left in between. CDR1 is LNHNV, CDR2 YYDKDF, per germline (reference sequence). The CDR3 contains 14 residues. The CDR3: CATSGGGVRETQYF. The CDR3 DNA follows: TGTGCCACGTCGGGCGGCGGGGTGAGGGAGACCCAGTACTTC.

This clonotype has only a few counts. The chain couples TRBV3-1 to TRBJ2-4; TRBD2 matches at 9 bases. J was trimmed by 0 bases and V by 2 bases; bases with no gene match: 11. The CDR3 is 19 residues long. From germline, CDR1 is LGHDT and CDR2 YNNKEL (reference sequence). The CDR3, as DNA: TGTGCCAGCAGCCAAAAAGCGGGGGGACGACCACTAGCCAAAAACATTCAGTACTTC. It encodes CASSQKAGGRPLAKNIQYF.

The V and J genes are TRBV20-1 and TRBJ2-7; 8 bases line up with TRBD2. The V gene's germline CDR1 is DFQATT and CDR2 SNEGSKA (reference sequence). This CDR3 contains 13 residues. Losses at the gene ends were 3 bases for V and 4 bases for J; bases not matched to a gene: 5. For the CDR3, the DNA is TGCAGTGCTAGTAGCGGGGATGTTTACGAGCAGTACTTC. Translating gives CSASSGDVYEQYF.

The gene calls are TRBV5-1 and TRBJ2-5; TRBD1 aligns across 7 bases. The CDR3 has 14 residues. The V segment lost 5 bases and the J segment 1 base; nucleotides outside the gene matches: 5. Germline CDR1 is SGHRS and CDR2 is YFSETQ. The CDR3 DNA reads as TGCGCCAGCAGGACACAGGGGACCCAAGAGACCCAGTACTTC. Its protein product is CASRTQGTQETQYF.

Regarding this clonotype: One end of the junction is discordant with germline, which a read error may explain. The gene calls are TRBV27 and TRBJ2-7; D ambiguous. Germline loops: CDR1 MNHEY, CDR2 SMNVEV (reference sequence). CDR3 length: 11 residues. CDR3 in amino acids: CTSSLDYEQYF. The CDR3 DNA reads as TGTACCAGCAGTTTGGACTACGAGCAGTACTTC.

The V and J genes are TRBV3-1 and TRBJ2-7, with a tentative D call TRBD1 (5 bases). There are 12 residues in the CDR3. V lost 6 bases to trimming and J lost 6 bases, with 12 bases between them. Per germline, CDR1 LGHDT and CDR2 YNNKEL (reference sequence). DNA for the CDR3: TGTGCCAGCAGACTAACAGGCTGCGAGCAGTACTTC. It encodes CASRLTGCEQYF.

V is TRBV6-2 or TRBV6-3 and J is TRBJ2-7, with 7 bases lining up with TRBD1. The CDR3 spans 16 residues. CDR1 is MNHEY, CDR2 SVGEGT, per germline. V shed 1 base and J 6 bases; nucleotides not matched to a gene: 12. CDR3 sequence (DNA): TGTGCCAGCAGTTACTGGTGGGGACAGCCCACCCCCGAGCAGTACTTC. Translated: CASSYWWGQPTPEQYF.

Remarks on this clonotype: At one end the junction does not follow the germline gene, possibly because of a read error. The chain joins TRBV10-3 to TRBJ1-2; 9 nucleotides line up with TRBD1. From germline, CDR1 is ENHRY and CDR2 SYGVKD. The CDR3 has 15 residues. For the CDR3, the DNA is TGTGCCATCAGTGATCCACAGGGGGCGTCCTATGGCCACACCTTC. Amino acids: CAISDPQGASYGHTF.

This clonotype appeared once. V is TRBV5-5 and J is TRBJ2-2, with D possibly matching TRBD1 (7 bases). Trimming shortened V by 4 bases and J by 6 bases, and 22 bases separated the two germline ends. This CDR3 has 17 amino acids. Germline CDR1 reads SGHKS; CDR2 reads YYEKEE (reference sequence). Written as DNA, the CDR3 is TGTGCCAGCAGCAGGGAGACAGGGAGGTCTTGGGCCGGGGAGCTGTTTTTT. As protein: CASSRETGRSWAGELFF. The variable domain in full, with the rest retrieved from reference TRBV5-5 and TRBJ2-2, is DAGVTQSPTHLIKTRGQQVTLRCSPISGHKSVSWYQQVLGQGPQFIFQYYEKEERGRGNFPDRFSARQFPNYSSELNVNALLLGDSALYLCASSRETGRSWAGELFFGEGSRLTVL.

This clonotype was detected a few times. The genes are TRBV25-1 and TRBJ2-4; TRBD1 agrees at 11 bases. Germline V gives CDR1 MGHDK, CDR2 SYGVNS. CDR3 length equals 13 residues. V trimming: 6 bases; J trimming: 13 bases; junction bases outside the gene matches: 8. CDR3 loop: CASSGTGGREQYF. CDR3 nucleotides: TGTGCCAGCAGCGGGACAGGGGGACGGGAGCAGTACTTC.

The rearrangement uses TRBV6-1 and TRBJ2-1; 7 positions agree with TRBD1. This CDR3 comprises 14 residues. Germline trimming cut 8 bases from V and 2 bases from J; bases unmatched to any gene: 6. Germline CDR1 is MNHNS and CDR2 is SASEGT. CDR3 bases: TGTGCCAGCGATGGACAGGACCCCTACAATGAGCAGTTCTTC. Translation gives CASDGQDPYNEQFF.

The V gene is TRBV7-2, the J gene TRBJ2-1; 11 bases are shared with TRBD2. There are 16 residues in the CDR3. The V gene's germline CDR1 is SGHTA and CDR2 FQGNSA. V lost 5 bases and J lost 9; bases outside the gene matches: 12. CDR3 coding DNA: TGTGCCAGCAGCCAATTACTAGCGGGGGCCGGCGGTGAGCAGTTCTTC. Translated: CASSQLLAGAGGEQFF.

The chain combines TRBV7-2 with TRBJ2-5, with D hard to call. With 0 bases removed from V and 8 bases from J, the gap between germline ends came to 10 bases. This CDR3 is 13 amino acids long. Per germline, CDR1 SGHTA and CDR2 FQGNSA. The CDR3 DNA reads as TGTGCCAGCAGCTTAGCCGACCCCGGAACCCAGTACTTC. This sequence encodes CASSLADPGTQYF.

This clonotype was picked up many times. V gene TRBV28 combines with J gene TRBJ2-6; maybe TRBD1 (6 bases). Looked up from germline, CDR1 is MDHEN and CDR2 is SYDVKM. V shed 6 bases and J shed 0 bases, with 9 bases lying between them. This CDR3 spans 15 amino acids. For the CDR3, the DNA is TGTGCCAGCAGGACAGGATACTCTGGGGCCAACGTCCTGACTTTC. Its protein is CASRTGYSGANVLTF.

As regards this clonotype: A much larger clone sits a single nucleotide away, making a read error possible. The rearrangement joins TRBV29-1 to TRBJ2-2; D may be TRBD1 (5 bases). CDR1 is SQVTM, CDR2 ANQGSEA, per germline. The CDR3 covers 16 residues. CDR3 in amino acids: CSVAAVRQDNTRELFF. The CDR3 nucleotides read TGCAGCGTTGCGGCCGTAAGGCAGGACAACACCCGGGAGCTGTTTTTT.

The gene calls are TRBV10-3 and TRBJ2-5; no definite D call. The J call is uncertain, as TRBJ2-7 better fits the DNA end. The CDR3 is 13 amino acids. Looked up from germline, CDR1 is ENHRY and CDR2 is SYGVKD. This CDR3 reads CAISEGHAYEQYF. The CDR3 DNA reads TGTGCCATCAGTGAGGGCCATGCCTACGAGCAGTACTTC.

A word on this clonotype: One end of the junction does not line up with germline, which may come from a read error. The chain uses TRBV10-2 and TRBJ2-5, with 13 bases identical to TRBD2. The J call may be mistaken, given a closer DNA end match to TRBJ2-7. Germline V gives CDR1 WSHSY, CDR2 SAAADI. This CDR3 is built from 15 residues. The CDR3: CARSRTSGGTYEQYF. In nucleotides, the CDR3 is TGCGCCCGCAGTCGGACTAGCGGGGGAACCTACGAGCAGTACTTC.

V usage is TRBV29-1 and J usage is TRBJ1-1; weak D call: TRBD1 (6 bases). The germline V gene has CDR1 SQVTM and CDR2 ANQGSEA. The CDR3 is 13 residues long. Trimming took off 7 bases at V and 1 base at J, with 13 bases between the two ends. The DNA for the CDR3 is TGCAGCGGAAGGGGGGGGGCGAACACTGAAGCTTTCTTT. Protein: CSGRGGANTEAFF.

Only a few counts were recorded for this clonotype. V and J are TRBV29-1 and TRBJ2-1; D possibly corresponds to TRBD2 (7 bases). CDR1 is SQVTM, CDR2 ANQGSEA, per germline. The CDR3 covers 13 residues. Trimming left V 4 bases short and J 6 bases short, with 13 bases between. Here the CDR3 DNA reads TGCAGCGTTGCGGGGGGAGGGGGCAATGAGCAGTTCTTC. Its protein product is CSVAGGGGNEQFF.